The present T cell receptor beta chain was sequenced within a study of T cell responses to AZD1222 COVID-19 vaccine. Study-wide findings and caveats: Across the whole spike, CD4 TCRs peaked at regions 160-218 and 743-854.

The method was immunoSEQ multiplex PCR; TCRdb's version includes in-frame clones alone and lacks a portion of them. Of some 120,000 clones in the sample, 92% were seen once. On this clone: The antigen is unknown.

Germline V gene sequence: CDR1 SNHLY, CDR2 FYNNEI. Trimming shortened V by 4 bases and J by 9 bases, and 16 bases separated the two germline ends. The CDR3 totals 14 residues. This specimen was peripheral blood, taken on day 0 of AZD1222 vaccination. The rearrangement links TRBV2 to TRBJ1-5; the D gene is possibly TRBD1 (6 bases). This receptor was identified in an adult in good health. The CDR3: CASSVWAGVRPQHF. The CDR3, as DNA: TGTGCCAGCAGTGTTTGGGCAGGGGTTCGGCCCCAGCATTTT.